The 15 T cell receptor beta chains in this list originate from one sample, sequenced in a study of blood T cell repertoires in COVID-19. The method was immunoSEQ multiplex PCR; TCRdb's version includes in-frame clones alone and lacks a portion of them. This table has about 350,000 clones, about 88% appearing once. The sequencing input was peripheral blood. The receptors here all came from a woman aged 60-75 years with COVID-19, enrolled during active disease.

This chain links TRBV19 with TRBJ1-5; 7 nucleotides align to TRBD1. CDR3 size: 14 residues. The germline gives CDR1 LNHDA, CDR2 SQIVND (reference sequence). Trimming cost V 8 bases and J 3 bases; bases outside gene matches: 7. The CDR3, as DNA: TGTGCCAGTCGAGTACAGGGGCCCAATCAGCCCCAGCATTTT. It is translated as CASRVQGPNQPQHF.

The V call is TRBV5-4, the J call TRBJ1-6; tentative D call: TRBD1 (5 bases). Trimming removed 2 bases at V and 8 bases at J, with 11 bases between. The CDR3 totals 14 residues. CDR1 and CDR2 from the germline V gene are SGHNT and YYREEE (reference sequence). The CDR3 spells CASSFGGFYSPLHF. The CDR3 DNA reads as TGTGCCAGCAGCTTTGGGGGGTTCTATTCACCCCTCCACTTT.

This chain joins TRBV19 and TRBJ1-1; maybe TRBD1 (5 bases). Germline CDR1 is LNHDA and CDR2 is SQIVND (reference sequence). With 6 bases removed from V and 3 bases from J, the gap between germline ends came to 17 bases. This CDR3 has 15 residues. As DNA, the CDR3 is TGTGCCAGTAGCTTCGGGGACTGGGGACACACTGAAGCTTTCTTT. It is translated as CASSFGDWGHTEAFF. The full variable domain, rest sourced from reference TRBV19 and TRBJ1-1, is DGGITQSPKYLFRKEGQNVTLSCEQNLNHDAMYWYRQDPGQGLRLIYYSQIVNDFQKGDIAEGYSVSREKKESFPLTVTSAQKNPTAFYLCASSFGDWGHTEAFFGQGTRLTVV.

V and J are TRBV13 and TRBJ1-2; 11 bases align to TRBD1. This CDR3 spans 16 amino acids. Germline V gives CDR1 PRHDT, CDR2 FYEKMQ (reference sequence). The trim removed 7 bases at V and 3 bases at J, leaving 10 bases unmatched. CDR3 sequence: CASTIQGQGAHYGYTF. The CDR3 DNA reads TGTGCCAGCACCATACAAGGACAGGGGGCCCACTATGGCTACACCTTC. The complete variable domain, with remaining parts taken from reference TRBV13 and TRBJ1-2, reads AAGVIQSPRHLIKEKRETATLKCYPIPRHDTVYWYQQGPGQDPQFLISFYEKMQSDKGSIPDRFSAQQFSDYHSELNMSSLELGDSALYFCASTIQGQGAHYGYTFGSGTRLTVV.

The gene calls are TRBV6-5 and TRBJ2-1, with 8 bases matching TRBD2. This CDR3 has 14 amino acids. CDR1 MNHEY and CDR2 SVGAGI come from the germline V gene. The junction had 11 bases not matched to a gene; V was cut back by 7 bases and J by 9 bases. CDR3 region: CASTAPGLVSEQFF. CDR3 nucleotide sequence: TGTGCCAGCACGGCCCCGGGACTAGTCAGTGAGCAGTTCTTC.

The chain combines TRBV19 with TRBJ1-5; TRBD1 aligns across 7 bases. V lost 4 bases and J lost 7; bases outside the gene matches: 7. The CDR3 has 14 residues. Looked up from germline, CDR1 is LNHDA and CDR2 is SQIVND (reference sequence). CDR3: CASSTRQGGQPQHF. CDR3 DNA: TGTGCCAGTAGTACAAGACAGGGTGGACAGCCCCAGCATTTT.

This rearrangement joins TRBV19 to TRBJ1-6, with 8 nucleotides matching TRBD1. The germline V gene encodes CDR1 LNHDA and CDR2 SQIVND (reference sequence). The CDR3 loop spans 13 amino acids. The junction had 9 bases not matched to a gene; V was cut back by 6 bases and J by 14 bases. CDR3 residues: CASSGQGDDTLHF. CDR3 DNA sequence: TGTGCCAGTAGCGGACAGGGCGACGACACCCTCCACTTT. Looking up the rest from reference TRBV19 and TRBJ1-6 gives the full variable domain: DGGITQSPKYLFRKEGQNVTLSCEQNLNHDAMYWYRQDPGQGLRLIYYSQIVNDFQKGDIAEGYSVSREKKESFPLTVTSAQKNPTAFYLCASSGQGDDTLHFGNGTRLTVT.

CDR3 sequence reads: CASSYNSGTVYEQYF. In DNA form, the CDR3 reads TGTGCCAGCAGTTACAATTCCGGGACAGTCTACGAGCAGTACTTC. This sequence joins TRBV6-5 and TRBJ2-7, with 7 bases fitting TRBD1. The CDR3 has 15 residues. V lost 2 bases and J lost 3; bases outside the gene matches: 7. Germline lookup yields CDR1 MNHEY and CDR2 SVGAGI.

The chain employs TRBV27 and TRBJ1-2; the D gene is possibly TRBD1 (5 bases). Germline CDR1 reads MNHEY; CDR2 reads SMNVEV (reference sequence). CDR3 length: 14 amino acids. With 3 bases removed from V and 4 bases from J, the gap between germline ends came to 12 bases. CDR3: CASSFSGKRYGYTF. In DNA, the CDR3 is TGTGCCAGCAGTTTTTCAGGGAAACGCTATGGCTACACCTTC.

V gene TRBV28 combines with J gene TRBJ2-4, with TRBD2 identical over 8 bases. CDR3 size: 16 residues. The germline V gene encodes CDR1 MDHEN and CDR2 SYDVKM. Trimming took 5 bases from V and 3 from J; bases not matched to a gene: 9. CDR3 amino acids: CASSTPAGVGKNIQYF. The DNA of the CDR3 is TGTGCCAGCAGTACCCCAGCGGGGGTGGGCAAAAACATTCAGTACTTC.

This clone was counted at least ten times. The genes are TRBV7-9 and TRBJ2-5; 12 bases match TRBD2. Trimming took 5 bases from V and 5 from J; bases not matched to a gene: 6. CDR1 is SEHNR and CDR2 is FQNEAQ in the germline V gene (reference sequence). The CDR3 runs 15 residues. CDR3 sequence (DNA): TGTGCCAGCAGCCGTGGTGGGACTAGCGGGGAGACCCAGTACTTC. Residues: CASSRGGTSGETQYF.

The J gene is TRBJ1-4, the V gene TRBV7-9; 10 nucleotides agree with TRBD1. This CDR3 is 17 amino acids long. The ends lost 4 bases at V and 3 bases at J; junction bases unmatched: 8. Looked up from germline, CDR1 is SEHNR and CDR2 is FQNEAQ (reference sequence). The CDR3 coding sequence is TGTGCCAGCAGCTCAGGGACAGGGGATAATGCTAATGAAAAACTGTTTTTT. Translating gives CASSSGTGDNANEKLFF.

This clone has just one count. This sequence joins TRBV28 and TRBJ1-5; TRBD1 matches at 8 bases. The CDR3 has 16 residues. Per germline, CDR1 MDHEN and CDR2 SYDVKM. V lost 6 bases and J lost 1; bases outside the gene matches: 8. The CDR3 loop is CASSNDRGTSNQPQHF. The DNA of the CDR3 is TGTGCCAGCAGCAACGACAGGGGAACAAGCAATCAGCCCCAGCATTTT. Using reference TRBV28 and TRBJ1-5 for the parts outside the CDR3, the full variable domain is DVKVTQSSRYLVKRTGEKVFLECVQDMDHENMFWYRQDPGLGLRLIYFSYDVKMKEKGDIPEGYSVSREKKERFSLILESASTNQTSMYLCASSNDRGTSNQPQHFGDGTRLSIL.

The rearrangement links TRBV11-2 to TRBJ1-3; weak D call: TRBD1 (6 bases). With 4 bases removed from V and 4 bases from J, the gap between germline ends came to 20 bases. This CDR3 has 17 amino acids. The V gene's germline CDR1 is SGHAT and CDR2 FQNNGV. The CDR3 protein is CASSSRGASYWGNTIYF. In nucleotides, the CDR3 is TGTGCCAGCAGCTCCCGGGGGGCCTCCTATTGGGGAAACACCATATATTTT.

This sequence joins TRBV6-6 and TRBJ2-5; TRBD2 is a possible D gene (6 bases). Germline V gives CDR1 MNHNY, CDR2 SVGAGI (reference sequence). Trimming cost V 6 bases and J 0 bases, with 14 bases left between them. The CDR3 has 15 amino acids. The DNA for the CDR3 is TGTGCCAGCAGCCTGTCCGGGACTTACCAAGAGACCCAGTACTTC. Translating gives CASSLSGTYQETQYF.